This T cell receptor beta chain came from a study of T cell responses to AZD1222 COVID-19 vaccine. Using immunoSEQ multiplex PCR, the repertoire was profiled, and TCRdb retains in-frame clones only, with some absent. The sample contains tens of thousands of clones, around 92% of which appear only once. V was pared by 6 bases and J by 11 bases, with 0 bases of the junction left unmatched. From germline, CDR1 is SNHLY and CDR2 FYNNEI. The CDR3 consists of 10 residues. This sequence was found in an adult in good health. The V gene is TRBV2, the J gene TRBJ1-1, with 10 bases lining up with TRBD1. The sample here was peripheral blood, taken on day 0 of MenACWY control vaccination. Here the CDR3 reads CASRGQGAFF. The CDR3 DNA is TGTGCCAGCAGGGGACAGGGGGCTTTCTTT.